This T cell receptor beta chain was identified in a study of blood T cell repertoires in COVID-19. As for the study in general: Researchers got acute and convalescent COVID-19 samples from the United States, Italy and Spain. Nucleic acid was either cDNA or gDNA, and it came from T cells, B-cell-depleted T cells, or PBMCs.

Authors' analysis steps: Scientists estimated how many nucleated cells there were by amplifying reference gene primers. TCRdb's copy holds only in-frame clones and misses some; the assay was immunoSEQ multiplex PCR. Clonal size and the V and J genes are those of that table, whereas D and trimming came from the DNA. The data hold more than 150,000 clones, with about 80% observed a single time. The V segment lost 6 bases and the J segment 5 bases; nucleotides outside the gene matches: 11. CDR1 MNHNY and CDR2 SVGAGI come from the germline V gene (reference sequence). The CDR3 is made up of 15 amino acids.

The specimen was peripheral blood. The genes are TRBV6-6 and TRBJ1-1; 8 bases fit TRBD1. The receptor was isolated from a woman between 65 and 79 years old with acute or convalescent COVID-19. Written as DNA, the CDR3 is TGTGCCAGCAGACCTCACGACAGGGGCGGGACTGAAGCTTTCTTT. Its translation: CASRPHDRGGTEAFF.